The 8 T cell receptor beta chains listed next were all sequenced from one sample in a study of vaccination and CD4 T cells after COVID-19. Sequence data for DNA of cultured CD4+ T cells were generated by the Oncomine TCR Beta short-read assay. One entry per CDR3 protein, called by TCRdb with MiXCR from the PCR reads. The sample consists of 20,000 to 25,000 distinct CDR3 sequences, roughly two fifths of them appearing once. Time point noted: late sampling 161 to 241 days after vaccination in a few convalescent patients. Specified treatment: roughly 11-day PBMC culture with coronavirus spike peptide pools or control peptides (ViraFEST assay). These receptors lack a known antigen. The source was CD4+ T cells from blood, cultured in vitro, collected about 7 months after SARS-CoV-2 vaccination. The receptors shown here come from a human donor who had recovered from COVID-19.

This clonotype has a handful of counts. CDR3 protein: CASSRMRETQYF. For the CDR3, the DNA is TGTGCCAGCAGTCGGATGCGAGAGACCCAGTACTTC. V gene TRBV6-1 combines with J gene TRBJ2-5; D is ambiguous. There are 12 residues in the CDR3. The germline CDR1 and CDR2 sequences are MNHNS and SASEGT. V lost 5 bases, J lost 4 bases, and 8 bases lay in between.

The J gene is TRBJ2-5, the V gene TRBV10-1; D gene uncertain. The CDR3 is 13 residues long. CDR1 is WNHNN and CDR2 is SYGVQD in the germline V gene (reference sequence). The V end was cut by 6 bases, the J end by 2 bases, with 10 bases between. The DNA of the CDR3 is TGCGCCAGCAGCTTATTTAAGCAAGAGACCCAGTACTTC. It codes for CASSLFKQETQYF.

This rearrangement joins TRBV19 to TRBJ2-7, with 7 nucleotides matching TRBD2. The J segment lost 5 bases and the V segment lost 4 bases, leaving 14 bases of the junction unmatched. This CDR3 contains 16 residues. Germline V lookup: CDR1 LNHDA, CDR2 SQIVND (reference sequence). CDR3 loop: CASSTLAGTSVHEQYF. The CDR3, as DNA: TGTGCCAGTAGTACTCTTGCCGGTACTAGCGTCCACGAGCAGTACTTC.

By frequency in the sample, this clonotype is medium-sized. The chain links TRBV20-1 to TRBJ2-7, with 12 bases that match TRBD2. CDR1 and CDR2 from the germline V gene are DFQATT and SNEGSKA (reference sequence). The CDR3 totals 14 residues. V lost 0 bases and J lost 3; bases outside the gene matches: 0. CDR3 loop: CSAREGLAGYEQYF. Here the CDR3 DNA reads TGCAGTGCTAGAGAGGGACTAGCGGGCTACGAGCAGTACTTC.

This clonotype is a singleton in its sample. V and J are TRBV4-2 and TRBJ1-1; 7 nucleotides agree with TRBD1. This CDR3 contains 18 residues. The germline CDR1 and CDR2 sequences are LGHNA and YNFKEQ. V shed 0 bases, J shed 4 bases, and the junction held 14 bases outside the gene matches. The CDR3 is CASSQEEGAGGWGTEAFF. The CDR3, as DNA: TGTGCCAGCAGCCAAGAAGAGGGGGCAGGGGGATGGGGCACTGAAGCTTTCTTT.

The chain combines TRBV4-1 with TRBJ1-2; D unclear. The V end was cut by 1 base, the J end by 2 bases, with 11 bases between. CDR1 is MGHRA, CDR2 YSYEKL, per germline. CDR3 length: 15 amino acids. This CDR3 reads CASSQVAAPNYGYTF. In DNA form, the CDR3 reads TGCGCCAGCAGCCAAGTAGCAGCCCCAAACTATGGCTACACCTTC.

This clonotype was counted only a few times. The J gene is TRBJ1-2, the V gene TRBV6-4; D call uncertain. Germline V gene data show CDR1 as MRHNA and CDR2 as SNTAGT. The CDR3 extends over 15 amino acids. Trimming pared 0 bases from V and 0 bases from J, leaving 8 bases between. This chain's CDR3 is CASSDSRQTNYGYTF. In nucleotides, the CDR3 is TGTGCCAGCAGTGACTCGCGGCAGACTAACTATGGCTACACCTTC.

This chain uses TRBV20-1 with TRBJ1-3; D is perhaps TRBD1 (5 bases). Trimming pared 3 bases from V and 3 bases from J, leaving 9 bases between. The germline V gene encodes CDR1 DFQATT and CDR2 SNEGSKA (reference sequence). The CDR3 extends over 13 amino acids. CDR3 sequence: CSARGEIGNTIYF. The CDR3 bases are TGCAGTGCTAGGGGGGAGATTGGAAACACCATATATTTT.